One sample yielded the 22 T cell receptor beta chains listed below, sequenced in a study of OX40 agonist ivuxolimab in advanced cancers. Here immunoSEQ multiplex PCR was the method, and the copy in TCRdb shows in-frame clones only, minus some. The sample consists of tens of thousands of clones, around 84% of them appearing once. The material sequenced was CD4+ or CD8+ T cells sorted from blood, taken in a trial of the OX40 agonist ivuxolimab. The receptor set was obtained from an adult with an advanced solid tumor such as melanoma, head and neck, liver or kidney cancer.

The rearrangement uses TRBV19 and TRBJ2-3; D is undetermined. Germline V gives CDR1 LNHDA, CDR2 SQIVND (reference sequence). Trimming removed 1 base from V and 5 bases from J, with 16 bases in between. The CDR3 consists of 16 residues. In DNA, the CDR3 is TGTGCCAGTAGTATAGGCCCCCTATCCCGAGGAGATACGCAGTATTTT. Protein product: CASSIGPLSRGDTQYF. Variable domain in full (rest from reference TRBV19 and TRBJ2-3): DGGITQSPKYLFRKEGQNVTLSCEQNLNHDAMYWYRQDPGQGLRLIYYSQIVNDFQKGDIAEGYSVSREKKESFPLTVTSAQKNPTAFYLCASSIGPLSRGDTQYFGPGTRLTVL.

The CDR3 protein is CASSQRRRQGREKLFF. CDR3 nucleotides: TGCGCCAGCAGTCAGAGGAGGAGGCAGGGCCGAGAAAAACTGTTTTTT. V is TRBV23-1 and J is TRBJ1-4, with a tentative D call TRBD1 (5 bases). TRBV23-1 is filed as an ORF, its function uncertain. The CDR3 is made up of 16 amino acids. The V end was cut by 3 bases, the J end by 8 bases, with 19 bases between.

The gene calls are TRBV4-1 and TRBJ2-2, with 9 bases matching TRBD2. Germline trimming cut 7 bases from V and 7 bases from J; bases unmatched to any gene: 7. CDR3 length equals 14 residues. The germline CDR1 and CDR2 sequences are MGHRA and YSYEKL. The chain's CDR3 is CASNLAGVGGELFF. The CDR3 nucleotides are TGCGCCAGCAACTTAGCGGGAGTGGGCGGGGAGCTGTTTTTT.

The chain uses TRBV6-5 and TRBJ2-7, with TRBD1 matching 7 bases. Germline V gene lookup returns CDR1 MNHEY and CDR2 SVGAGI. Trimming removed 0 bases from V and 3 bases from J; junction bases left unmatched: 2. The CDR3 is 14 amino acids. In DNA form, the CDR3 reads TGTGCCAGCAGTTACTCGGGACAGTACTACGAGCAGTACTTC. Protein: CASSYSGQYYEQYF.

The chain recombines TRBV5-5 with TRBJ1-6, with unresolved D. The CDR3 totals 14 residues. V dropped 1 base and J dropped 6 bases, with 8 bases sitting between them. Germline CDR1 reads SGHKS; CDR2 reads YYEKEE (reference sequence). The CDR3 loop is CASSLQETNSPLHF. The CDR3 DNA reads TGTGCCAGCAGCTTGCAGGAGACTAATTCACCCCTCCACTTT.

This chain links TRBV6-5 with TRBJ2-7; 8 bases map to TRBD1. The V segment lost 2 bases and the J segment 4 bases; nucleotides outside the gene matches: 7. CDR3 length: 15 residues. CDR1 MNHEY and CDR2 SVGAGI come from the germline V gene. For the CDR3, the DNA is TGTGCCAGCAGTTACCTCGGGCAGGGGGCATACGAGCAGTACTTC. Translation gives CASSYLGQGAYEQYF.

V gene TRBV2 combines with J gene TRBJ2-7; no clear D gene. The V and J ends lost 7 bases and 4 bases respectively, with 14 bases between them. Germline CDR1 SNHLY, CDR2 FYNNEI. The CDR3 covers 13 residues. The CDR3 DNA sequence: TGTGCCAGCAAGAGGTTACAGCTATACGAGCAGTACTTC. This sequence encodes CASKRLQLYEQYF. The variable domain in full, completed from reference TRBV2 and TRBJ2-7, reads EPEVTQTPSHQVTQMGQEVILRCVPISNHLYFYWYRQILGQKVEFLVSFYNNEISEKSEIFDDQFSVERPDGSNFTLKIRSTKLEDSAMYFCASKRLQLYEQYFGPGTRLTVT.

This CDR3 reads CASSDTSGGRQETQYF. For the CDR3, the DNA is TGCGCCAGCAGTGATACTAGCGGGGGGCGCCAAGAGACCCAGTACTTC. This sequence joins TRBV10-1 and TRBJ2-5, with 12 bases lining up with TRBD2. This CDR3 is 16 amino acids long. Germline V CDR1 and CDR2: WNHNN, SYGVQD (reference sequence). J was trimmed by 1 base and V by 3 bases; bases with no gene match: 3.

This rearrangement joins TRBV19 to TRBJ2-1; 10 bases are a match to TRBD1. The CDR3 runs 14 residues. V lost 6 bases to trimming and J lost 6 bases; unmatched junction nucleotides: 5. Germline loops: CDR1 LNHDA, CDR2 SQIVND (reference sequence). The CDR3 protein is CASRVRTGGNEQFF. The CDR3 bases are TGTGCCAGTAGAGTACGGACAGGGGGCAATGAGCAGTTCTTC.

V and J are TRBV7-2 and TRBJ2-5, with D maybe TRBD1 (7 bases). The CDR3 covers 11 residues. Germline CDR1 is SGHTA and CDR2 is FQGNSA. CDR3 region: CAIRGVETQYF. CDR3 in DNA: TGTGCGATCAGGGGGGTTGAGACCCAGTACTTC.

This clone was counted a single time. The chain links TRBV4-1 to TRBJ1-3, with D possibly being TRBD1 (5 bases). The germline V gene encodes CDR1 MGHRA and CDR2 YSYEKL. The CDR3 has 16 residues. V shed 4 bases and J shed 1 base, with 14 bases lying between them. CDR3 sequence reads: CASSRSAGTSGNTIYF. The CDR3 DNA is TGCGCCAGCAGCCGATCGGCAGGGACGTCTGGAAACACCATATATTTT.

This chain links TRBV2 with TRBJ2-7; D is unresolved. CDR1 and CDR2 (germline): SNHLY, FYNNEI. Trimming shortened V by 7 bases and J by 2 bases, and 9 bases separated the two germline ends. The CDR3 sequence is 12 residues long. In DNA form, the CDR3 reads TGTGCCAGCAAAGAAATCACCTACGAGCAGTACTTC. Amino acids: CASKEITYEQYF.

The rearrangement links TRBV29-1 to TRBJ2-3; D remains unclear. The CDR3 extends over 12 amino acids. The ends were cut back, 7 bases at V and 6 bases at J, with 14 bases in the middle. The V gene's germline CDR1 is SQVTM and CDR2 ANQGSEA. As DNA, the CDR3 is TGCAGCGCCGGGCCCCGCCGGGATACGCAGTATTTT. Translated, it gives CSAGPRRDTQYF.

The chain is built from TRBV4-1 and TRBJ2-7; 9 nucleotides align to TRBD2. From germline, CDR1 is MGHRA and CDR2 YSYEKL. Trimming took 3 bases from V and 6 from J; bases not matched to a gene: 18. The CDR3 extends over 18 amino acids. CDR3 sequence: CASSHAGGQRGALFEQYF. The CDR3 coding sequence is TGCGCCAGCAGCCACGCCGGGGGACAGCGGGGGGCTTTGTTCGAGCAGTACTTC.

This clone occurred once. The CDR3 is CASVTANSYEQYF. CDR3 DNA: TGTGCCAGCGTGACGGCCAACTCCTACGAGCAGTACTTC. The chain carries TRBV28 and TRBJ2-7, with D hard to call. The CDR3 is 13 amino acids. Germline V lookup: CDR1 MDHEN, CDR2 SYDVKM. V was trimmed by 8 bases and J by 0 bases, leaving 11 bases between them.

This chain connects TRBV5-5 to TRBJ1-2; possibly TRBD1 for D (6 bases). The CDR3 contains 14 residues. V dropped 2 bases and J dropped 2 bases, with 10 bases sitting between them. Germline V gene lookup returns CDR1 SGHKS and CDR2 YYEKEE (reference sequence). The CDR3 sequence is CASSFAGVNYGYTF. The CDR3 coding sequence is TGTGCCAGCAGCTTCGCAGGGGTCAACTATGGCTACACCTTC.

This clone was recorded a few times. This sequence joins TRBV6-5 and TRBJ1-2; D not certain. The germline gives CDR1 MNHEY, CDR2 SVGAGI. The CDR3 consists of 15 residues. The V and J ends lost 2 bases and 6 bases respectively, with 16 bases between them. This chain's CDR3 is CASSYDVEFGDGYTF. Written as DNA, the CDR3 is TGTGCCAGCAGTTACGACGTAGAGTTCGGCGATGGCTACACCTTC.

The chain links TRBV5-6 to TRBJ1-3; the D is unclear. Looked up from germline, CDR1 is SGHDT and CDR2 is YYEEEE. The ends were cut back, 3 bases at V and 0 bases at J, with 4 bases in the middle. This CDR3 is 13 amino acids long. The CDR3 nucleotides read TGTGCCAGCAGCTCTTACTCTGGAAACACCATATATTTT. Its protein is CASSSYSGNTIYF.

The V call is TRBV5-1, the J call TRBJ2-1; 9 bases are a match to TRBD2. This CDR3 has 14 residues. The trim removed 6 bases at V and 4 bases at J, leaving 5 bases unmatched. CDR1 and CDR2 (germline): SGHRS, YFSETQ. CDR3: CASTGSGSYNEQFF. DNA for the CDR3: TGCGCCAGCACCGGTAGCGGGAGTTACAATGAGCAGTTCTTC.

The rearrangement uses TRBV5-6 and TRBJ1-1; D is unresolved. The CDR3 totals 13 residues. Trimming took 0 bases from V and 6 from J, leaving 9 bases between them. The germline V gene has CDR1 SGHDT and CDR2 YYEEEE. The CDR3 protein is CASSLVVSSEAFF. CDR3 in DNA: TGTGCCAGCAGCTTGGTGGTTAGCTCTGAAGCTTTCTTT.

The chain employs TRBV19 and TRBJ2-3; TRBD2 matches at 10 bases. The V and J ends lost 2 bases and 1 base, in that order; junction bases with no gene match: 3. The germline gives CDR1 LNHDA, CDR2 SQIVND (reference sequence). This CDR3 has 16 residues. CDR3 amino acids: CASSITGTSGTDTQYF. For the CDR3, the DNA is TGTGCCAGTAGTATAACCGGGACTAGCGGCACAGATACGCAGTATTTT. The whole variable domain, remainder taken from reference TRBV19 and TRBJ2-3, is DGGITQSPKYLFRKEGQNVTLSCEQNLNHDAMYWYRQDPGQGLRLIYYSQIVNDFQKGDIAEGYSVSREKKESFPLTVTSAQKNPTAFYLCASSITGTSGTDTQYFGPGTRLTVL.

The rearrangement joins TRBV6-5 to TRBJ2-7; TRBD2 agrees at 10 bases. Looked up from germline, CDR1 is MNHEY and CDR2 is SVGAGI. Trimming cost V 2 bases and J 6 bases; bases outside gene matches: 10. CDR3 length equals 16 residues. DNA for the CDR3: TGTGCCAGCAGTTACCTCGGAAGCGGGAGGGCCGGCGAGCAGTACTTC. Protein: CASSYLGSGRAGEQYF.